Below are 2 T cell receptor beta chains sequenced from a single sample in a study of T cells in Graves' hyperthyroidism and ophthalmopathy. Amplified regions were TCR beta CDR3 sequences from RNA transcripts. The TCR CDR3 first-round RT-PCR relied on the HTBI primer set. MiXCR, applied by TCRdb to the multiplex PCR reads, yields one record per CDR3 protein. The sample lists about 250,000 distinct CDR3 sequences, 13% to 15% occurring once. The sequenced sample consisted of blood. Receptors were obtained from a woman aged 45-65 years with Graves' hyperthyroidism that later progressed to Graves' ophthalmopathy.

This clonotype appeared many times. The chain joins TRBV20-1 to TRBJ2-2; D remains unclear. Between the trimmed V and J ends, which lost 0 bases and 6 bases, there was a span of 11 bases. Germline loops: CDR1 DFQATT, CDR2 SNEGSKA (reference sequence). The CDR3 runs to 14 residues. DNA for the CDR3: TGCAGTGCTAGAGATATTTTTAGAGCCGGGGAGCTGTTTTTT. Encoded protein: CSARDIFRAGELFF.

This clonotype was detected ten times or more. The chain combines TRBV20-1 with TRBJ1-2; D is uncertain. The CDR3 runs 16 residues. CDR1 and CDR2 from the germline V gene are DFQATT and SNEGSKA (reference sequence). Trimming shortened V by 3 bases and J by 8 bases, and 25 bases separated the two germline ends. CDR3 bases: TGCAGTGCTAGTAAGGCAGGCGGGTCGACTATGGTAGGCTACACCTTC. Encoded protein: CSASKAGGSTMVGYTF.